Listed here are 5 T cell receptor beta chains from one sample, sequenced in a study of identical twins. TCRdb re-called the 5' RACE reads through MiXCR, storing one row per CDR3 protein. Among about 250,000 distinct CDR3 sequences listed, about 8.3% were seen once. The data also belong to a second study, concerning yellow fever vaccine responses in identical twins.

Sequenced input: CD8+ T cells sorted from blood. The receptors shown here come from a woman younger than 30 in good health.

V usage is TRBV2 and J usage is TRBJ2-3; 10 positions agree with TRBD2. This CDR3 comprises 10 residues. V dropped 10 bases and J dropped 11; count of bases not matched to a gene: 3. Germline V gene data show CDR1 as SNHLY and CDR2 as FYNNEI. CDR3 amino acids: CATLAGVQYF. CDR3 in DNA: TGTGCCACCCTAGCGGGGGTGCAGTATTTT.

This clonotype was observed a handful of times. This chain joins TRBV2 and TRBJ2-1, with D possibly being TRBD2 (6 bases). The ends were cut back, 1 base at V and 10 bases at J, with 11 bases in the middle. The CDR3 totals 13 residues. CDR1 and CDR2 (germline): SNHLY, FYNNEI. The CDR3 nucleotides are TGTGCCAGCAGTGAAGATGGGGACTGGGAGCAGTTCTTC. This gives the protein CASSEDGDWEQFF.

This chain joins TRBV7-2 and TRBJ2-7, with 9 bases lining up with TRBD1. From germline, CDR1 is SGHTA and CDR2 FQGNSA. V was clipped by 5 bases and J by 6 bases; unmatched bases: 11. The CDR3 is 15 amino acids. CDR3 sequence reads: CASSRSGTGFPEQYF. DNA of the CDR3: TGTGCCAGCAGCCGTTCCGGGACAGGGTTTCCCGAGCAGTACTTC. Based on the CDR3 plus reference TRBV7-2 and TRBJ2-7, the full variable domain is GAGVSQSPSNKVTEKGKDVELRCDPISGHTALYWYRQSLGQGLEFLIYFQGNSAPDKSGLPSDRFSAERTGGSVSTLTIQRTQQEDSAVYLCASSRSGTGFPEQYFGPGTRLTVT.

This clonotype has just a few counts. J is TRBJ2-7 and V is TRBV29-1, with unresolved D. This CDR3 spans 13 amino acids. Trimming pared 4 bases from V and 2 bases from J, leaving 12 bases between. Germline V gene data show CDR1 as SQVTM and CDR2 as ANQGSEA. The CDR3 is CSVGLEATYEQYF. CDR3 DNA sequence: TGCAGCGTTGGACTCGAAGCCACCTACGAGCAGTACTTC.

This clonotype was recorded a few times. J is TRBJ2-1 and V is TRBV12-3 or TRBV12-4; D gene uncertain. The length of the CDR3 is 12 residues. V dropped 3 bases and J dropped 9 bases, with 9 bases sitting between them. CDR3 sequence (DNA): TGTGCCAGCAGTTTTAGTCATCTTGAGCAGTTCTTC. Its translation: CASSFSHLEQFF.